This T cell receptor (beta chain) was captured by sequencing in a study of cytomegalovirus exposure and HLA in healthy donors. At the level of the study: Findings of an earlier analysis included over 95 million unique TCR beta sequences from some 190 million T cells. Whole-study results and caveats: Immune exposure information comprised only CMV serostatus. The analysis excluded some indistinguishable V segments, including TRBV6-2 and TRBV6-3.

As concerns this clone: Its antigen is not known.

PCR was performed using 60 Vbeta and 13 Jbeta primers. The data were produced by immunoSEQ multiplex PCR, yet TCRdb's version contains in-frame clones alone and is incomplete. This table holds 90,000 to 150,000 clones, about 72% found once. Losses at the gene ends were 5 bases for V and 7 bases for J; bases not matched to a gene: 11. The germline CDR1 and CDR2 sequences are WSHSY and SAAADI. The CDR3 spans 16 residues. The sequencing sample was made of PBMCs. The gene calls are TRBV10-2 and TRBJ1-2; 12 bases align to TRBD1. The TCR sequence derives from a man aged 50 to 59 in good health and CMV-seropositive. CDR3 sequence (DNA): TGCGCCAGCAGTTTTTCCACCGGGACAGGGGGCGGTGGCTACACCTTC. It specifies CASSFSTGTGGGGYTF.